The clone carrying this T cell receptor beta chain was recorded at least ten times. At the DNA level, this CDR3 is encoded by other sequences in the same sample as well. Per the study methods: It was from reference gene primer amplification that nucleated cell counts were estimated. TCRdb's copy holds only in-frame clones and misses some; the assay was immunoSEQ multiplex PCR. That table furnishes V, J and clone size, whereas the DNA furnished D and trimming. The sample includes over 50,000 clones, 65% to 85% seen only once; the top ten take over 5%. This entry is derived from a study of blood T cell repertoires in COVID-19. At the level of the study: The United States, Italy and Spain supplied acute and convalescent COVID-19 samples. T cells, B-cell-depleted T cells, or PBMCs supplied cDNA or gDNA.

V was pared by 3 bases and J by 0 bases, with 11 bases between. CDR1 is SGDLS and CDR2 is YYNGEE in the germline V gene. This CDR3 spans 15 amino acids. This clonotype was obtained from a woman aged 45 to 65 with active or convalescent COVID-19. The chain joins TRBV9 to TRBJ2-3, with D possibly being TRBD1 (7 bases). Sequencing was performed on peripheral blood. CDR3 protein: CASSATGTSTDTQYF. The CDR3 bases are TGTGCCAGCAGCGCGACAGGGACTAGCACAGATACGCAGTATTTT.